The 23 T cell receptor beta chains listed next were all sequenced from one sample in a study of Graves' ophthalmopathy and Graves' hyperthyroidism listed by TCRdb under 2018. TCRdb shows the sequencer as Illumina HiSeq 2000. For repertoire sequencing, the TCR beta CDR3 regions were amplified from RNA transcripts. A first-round RT-PCR used HTBI primers with the Qiagen OneStep RT-PCR kit, followed by a second-round multiplex PCR, size selection and purification. Starting from the raw public reads, TCRdb applied fastp trimming at Q25, assembled clones with MiXCR and retained in-frame beta chains. Every entry covers one CDR3 protein and lists the most common genes and DNA from its rows. This sample gives roughly 480,000 distinct CDR3 sequences in total; around an eighth of them show up just once. The top ten hold 9.8% of the sample. What was sequenced was blood. These receptors originate from a young woman with Graves' ophthalmopathy. Donor details come from another sample of the same person, matched by shared clones.

This clonotype was recorded a few times. The rearrangement links TRBV7-8 to TRBJ2-7; possibly TRBD1 or TRBD2 for D (6 bases each). The CDR3 extends over 16 amino acids. Germline V gives CDR1 SGHVS, CDR2 FQNEAQ. The ends were cut back, 1 base at V and 2 bases at J, with 15 bases in the middle. CDR3 residues: CASSLGGAGATYEQYF. The CDR3 DNA is TGTGCCAGCAGCTTAGGGGGGGCAGGGGCCACCTACGAGCAGTACTTC.

This clonotype was detected only a few times. This chain uses TRBV3-1 with TRBJ2-2, with 9 bases that match TRBD1. The CDR3 contains 15 residues. The V and J ends lost 4 bases and 5 bases, in that order; junction bases with no gene match: 5. CDR1 is LGHDT, CDR2 YNNKEL, per germline (reference sequence). CDR3 residues: CASSRKQGATGELFF. CDR3 DNA sequence: TGTGCCAGCAGCCGGAAACAGGGGGCGACCGGGGAGCTGTTTTTT.

V usage is TRBV6-2 or TRBV6-3 and J usage is TRBJ2-5; 12 bases line up with TRBD2. Germline V gene sequence: CDR1 MNHEY, CDR2 SVGEGT. V gave up 6 bases and J gave up 5 bases; unmatched junction bases: 10. The CDR3 is made up of 16 amino acids. The DNA for the CDR3 is TGTGCCAGCAGCCAACGACTAGCGGGAGAAAGGGAGACCCAGTACTTC. It specifies CASSQRLAGERETQYF.

This clonotype was detected ten times or more. V is TRBV29-1 and J is TRBJ1-2; D unclear. Trimming took 3 bases from V and 4 from J, leaving 9 bases between them. Germline-derived CDR1 and CDR2 are SQVTM and ANQGSEA. This CDR3 contains 12 residues. DNA of the CDR3: TGCAGCGTTGAGCAACCGCCCTATGGCTACACCTTC. It yields the protein CSVEQPPYGYTF.

There are many counts of this clonotype. V is TRBV6-1 and J is TRBJ2-2, with a tentative D call TRBD1 (6 bases). The length of the CDR3 is 13 residues. Trimming stripped 6 bases from V and 3 bases from J, with 8 bases between. Germline V gene sequence: CDR1 MNHNS, CDR2 SASEGT. The CDR3 DNA reads TGTGCCAGCAGCGGACAGTACACCGGGGAGCTGTTTTTT. It specifies CASSGQYTGELFF.

This clonotype was counted ten times or more. The genes are TRBV20-1 and TRBJ2-7, with D uncertain. Germline V gene data show CDR1 as DFQATT and CDR2 as SNEGSKA (reference sequence). The V end lost 8 bases, the J end lost 4 bases, and 18 bases lay between the germline ends. The CDR3 extends over 13 amino acids. The CDR3 sequence: CSQAGRLQYEQYF. In nucleotides, the CDR3 is TGCAGTCAAGCCGGAAGGCTACAATACGAGCAGTACTTC.

As DNA, the CDR3 is TGTGCCAGCAGCCTGGGACAACTGGGGGGGGCTTTCTTT. As protein: CASSLGQLGGAFF. The V gene is TRBV7-2, the J gene TRBJ1-1, with D maybe TRBD1 (6 bases). CDR3 length: 13 amino acids. V lost 5 bases to trimming and J lost 11 bases, with 18 bases between them. Germline CDR1 SGHTA, CDR2 FQGNSA.

The chain carries TRBV5-1 and TRBJ2-5; D tentatively fits TRBD1 or TRBD2 (5 bases each). The CDR3 has 15 residues. Trimming stripped 4 bases from V and 2 bases from J, with 15 bases between. CDR1 and CDR2 from the germline V gene are SGHRS and YFSETQ. The CDR3 reads CASSLSTGPQETQYF. In DNA form, the CDR3 reads TGCGCCAGCAGCCTATCAACGGGACCTCAAGAGACCCAGTACTTC.

There are many counts of this clonotype. This chain links TRBV6-5 with TRBJ1-1, with D hard to call. The CDR3 contains 14 residues. With 2 bases removed from V and 1 base from J, the gap between germline ends came to 8 bases. Germline-derived CDR1 and CDR2 are MNHEY and SVGAGI. The CDR3 region has the DNA TGTGCCAGCAGTTACGGCCTCAGGAACACTGAAGCTTTCTTT. Protein: CASSYGLRNTEAFF.

This clonotype has a count of ten or more. V is TRBV28 and J is TRBJ2-4; possible D gene TRBD2, 7 bases. The CDR3 is 14 residues long. Germline CDR1 reads MDHEN; CDR2 reads SYDVKM. Trimming took off 5 bases at V and 0 bases at J, with 8 bases between the two ends. CDR3 nucleotide sequence: TGTGCCAGCAGTAGGGGGGGAGCCAAAAACATTCAGTACTTC. Translating it yields CASSRGGAKNIQYF.

This clonotype came up many times. This chain uses TRBV28 with TRBJ2-5; no reliable D call. Germline CDR1 MDHEN, CDR2 SYDVKM. There are 17 residues in the CDR3. V lost 2 bases and J lost 2, with 18 bases in between. The CDR3 bases are TGTGCCAGCAGTTTAGAGGCTGGAACGAATATACAAGAGACCCAGTACTTC. It yields the protein CASSLEAGTNIQETQYF. Complete variable domain (other parts from reference TRBV28 and TRBJ2-5): DVKVTQSSRYLVKRTGEKVFLECVQDMDHENMFWYRQDPGLGLRLIYFSYDVKMKEKGDIPEGYSVSREKKERFSLILESASTNQTSMYLCASSLEAGTNIQETQYFGPGTRLLVL.

This clonotype was seen many times. The chain links TRBV6-1 to TRBJ2-2; 7 bases line up with TRBD1. CDR1 and CDR2 (germline): MNHNS, SASEGT. With V trimmed by 7 bases and J by 0 bases, 5 bases remained unmatched. The CDR3 loop spans 15 amino acids. The DNA of the CDR3 is TGTGCCAGCACCCTAGACAGGGCGAACACCGGGGAGCTGTTTTTT. Its translation: CASTLDRANTGELFF.

A remark on this clonotype: An end of the junction differs from the germline gene, which may be a read error. The CDR3 coding sequence is TGTGCCTGGAGTCAATTGGGCAATCAGCCCCAGCATTTC. It encodes CAWSQLGNQPQHF. V is TRBV30 and J is TRBJ1-5, with D hard to call. Germline V gene lookup returns CDR1 GTSNPN and CDR2 SVGIG (reference sequence). The CDR3 sequence is 13 residues long.

The J gene is TRBJ1-2, the V gene TRBV29-1; perhaps TRBD1 as D (6 bases). Germline V gives CDR1 SQVTM, CDR2 ANQGSEA. CDR3 length: 12 amino acids. V shed 2 bases and J shed 5 bases, with 9 bases lying between them. This chain's CDR3 is CSVEQGFYGYTF. The CDR3 bases are TGCAGCGTTGAACAGGGGTTTTATGGCTACACCTTC.

This clonotype appeared a few times. The chain carries TRBV27 and TRBJ2-5; 11 bases map to TRBD2. Germline loops: CDR1 MNHEY, CDR2 SMNVEV (reference sequence). Trimming cost V 2 bases and J 1 base; bases outside gene matches: 3. The CDR3 extends over 16 amino acids. The CDR3 loop reads CASSLASGGFQETQYF. Here the CDR3 DNA reads TGTGCCAGCAGTTTAGCTAGCGGGGGGTTCCAAGAGACCCAGTACTTC.

This clonotype was seen repeatedly, ten times or more. The V call is TRBV3-1, the J call TRBJ2-5; tentative D call: TRBD1 (6 bases). This CDR3 spans 16 amino acids. Germline V gives CDR1 LGHDT, CDR2 YNNKEL (reference sequence). V was shortened by 4 bases and J by 5 bases, with 20 bases between the two germline ends. CDR3 DNA sequence: TGTGCCAGCAGCCCTAGGACAGTGACCTTATTTGAGACCCAGTACTTC. It translates to CASSPRTVTLFETQYF.

Many counts were recorded for this clonotype. V is TRBV3-1 and J is TRBJ1-3; no definite D call. This CDR3 spans 17 amino acids. The germline gives CDR1 LGHDT, CDR2 YNNKEL (reference sequence). V lost 0 bases and J lost 0, with 12 bases in between. CDR3 DNA: TGTGCCAGCAGCCAAGATGTAGTCACGAGCTCTGGAAACACCATATATTTT. Its protein is CASSQDVVTSSGNTIYF.

This clonotype was detected ten times or more. The DNA of the CDR3 is TGTGCCAGCTCACCCCTCCCGACAGGCGCCCAAGAGACCCAGTACTTC. Translated, it gives CASSPLPTGAQETQYF. This chain joins TRBV18 and TRBJ2-5, with D perhaps TRBD1 (6 bases). This CDR3 spans 16 amino acids. The V and J ends lost 3 bases and 1 base respectively, with 15 bases between them. Germline V gene lookup returns CDR1 KGHSH and CDR2 LQKENI.

This clonotype was observed a few times. The chain joins TRBV7-9 to TRBJ2-7, with TRBD1 identical over 11 bases. V lost 4 bases and J lost 5; bases outside the gene matches: 4. Germline V gene sequence: CDR1 SEHNR, CDR2 FQNEAQ (reference sequence). The CDR3 has 14 residues. CDR3 loop: CASSSDRGRDEQYF. DNA of the CDR3: TGTGCCAGCAGCTCGGACAGGGGGCGCGACGAGCAGTACTTC.

In the case of this clonotype: Mismatch with germline at one junction end may stem from a read error. This sequence joins TRBV2 and TRBJ2-7; D may be TRBD1 (6 bases). From germline, CDR1 is SNHLY and CDR2 FYNNEI. The CDR3 has 12 residues. The CDR3 DNA follows: TGTGCCAGCACACGCTTCAGGACAGAAGTGCACTTC. Translation gives CASTRFRTEVHF.

This chain links TRBV6-1 with TRBJ1-2; 8 bases fit TRBD1. CDR1 and CDR2 from the germline V gene are MNHNS and SASEGT. This CDR3 spans 15 amino acids. The V and J ends lost 2 bases and 4 bases, in that order; junction bases with no gene match: 6. Here the CDR3 DNA reads TGTGCCAGCAGTGAACTGGGAGACAGGGGCTATGGCTACACCTTC. It yields the protein CASSELGDRGYGYTF.

The chain carries TRBV7-8 and TRBJ2-6, with D unclear. Per the germline V gene, CDR1 is SGHVS and CDR2 is FQNEAQ. Trimming shortened V by 0 bases and J by 1 base, and 13 bases separated the two germline ends. The CDR3 length is 18 residues. This CDR3 is CASSLAPRGPSGANVLTF. The CDR3, as DNA: TGTGCCAGCAGCTTAGCACCTAGAGGACCTTCTGGGGCCAACGTCCTGACTTTC.

The table lists this clonotype with many counts. This chain uses TRBV28 with TRBJ2-7, with TRBD1 matching over 9 bases. The J segment lost 5 bases and the V segment lost 7 bases, leaving 9 bases of the junction unmatched. The CDR3 totals 14 residues. Germline V gene sequence: CDR1 MDHEN, CDR2 SYDVKM. CDR3 loop: CASTSGQGAHEQYF. CDR3 nucleotides: TGTGCCAGCACATCGGGACAGGGCGCCCACGAGCAGTACTTC.